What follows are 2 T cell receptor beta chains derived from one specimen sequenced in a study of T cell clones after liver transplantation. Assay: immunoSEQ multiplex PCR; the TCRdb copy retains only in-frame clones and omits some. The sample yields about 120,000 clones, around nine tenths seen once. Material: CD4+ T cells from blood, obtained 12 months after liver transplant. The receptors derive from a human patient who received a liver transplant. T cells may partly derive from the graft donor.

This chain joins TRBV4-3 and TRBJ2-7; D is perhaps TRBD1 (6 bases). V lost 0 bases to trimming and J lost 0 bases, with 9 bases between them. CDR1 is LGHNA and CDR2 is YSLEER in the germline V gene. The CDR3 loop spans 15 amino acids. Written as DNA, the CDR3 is TGCGCCAGCAGCCAAGATTGGGACAACTCCTACGAGCAGTACTTC. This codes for CASSQDWDNSYEQYF.

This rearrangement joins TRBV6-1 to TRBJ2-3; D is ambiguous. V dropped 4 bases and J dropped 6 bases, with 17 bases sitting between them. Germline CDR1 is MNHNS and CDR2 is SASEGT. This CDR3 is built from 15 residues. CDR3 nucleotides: TGTGCCAGCAGTGTTCAACCACTACCATCGGATACGCAGTATTTT. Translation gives CASSVQPLPSDTQYF.